This TCR beta chain is drawn from a study of blood T cell repertoires in COVID-19. Study details: Samples came from the United States, Italy and Spain, spanning acute and convalescent COVID-19. PBMCs, B-cell-depleted T cells, or T cells were the source of the cDNA or gDNA that made up the material.

How the authors handled the data: Estimated nucleated cell counts came from reference gene primer amplification. The repertoire was sequenced with immunoSEQ multiplex PCR; TCRdb's copy has only in-frame clones and lacks some. V and J calls plus clone size are reproduced from that table; the DNA served to infer D and trimming. The sample shows more than 90,000 clones, more than 70% of them seen only once. The sample taken for sequencing was peripheral blood. This sequence originates from a woman aged 25 to 45 with acute or convalescent COVID-19.

The DNA of the CDR3 is TGTGCCAGCAGGACAGGGGGAGGTGGTGGCTACACCTTC. Translating gives CASRTGGGGGYTF. V and J are TRBV6-6 and TRBJ1-2; 9 bases line up with TRBD1. V dropped 6 bases and J dropped 7; count of bases not matched to a gene: 6. This CDR3 is 13 amino acids long. CDR1 MNHNY and CDR2 SVGAGI come from the germline V gene (reference sequence).